This T cell receptor beta chain was identified in a study of blood T cell repertoires in COVID-19. Across the whole study: Spain, Italy and the United States supplied samples that represented acute and convalescent COVID-19. PBMCs, B-cell-depleted T cells, or T cells provided the cDNA or gDNA that made up the material.

On this clone: A read error may account for a junction end that differs from germline.

Germline lookup yields CDR1 SGHNT and CDR2 YENEEA. The CDR3 totals 18 residues. Study processing details: Estimates of nucleated cell counts were drawn from the amplification of reference gene primers. Using immunoSEQ multiplex PCR, the repertoire was profiled, and TCRdb retains in-frame clones only, with some absent. V, J and clone size were drawn from that table, and D and trimming were deduced from the DNA. The data contain approximately 280,000 clones, approximately 90% of them singletons. The sample taken for sequencing was peripheral blood. The chain carries TRBV11-3 and TRBJ1-1; TRBD1 might be the D (5 bases). The receptor was isolated from a man aged 35 to 55 with acute or convalescent COVID-19. The CDR3 coding sequence is TGTGCCAGCAGCTTATTTGAAAGGCTCGGGGGTATGAAAACTGAAGCTTTCTTT. It translates to CASSLFERLGGMKTEAFF.